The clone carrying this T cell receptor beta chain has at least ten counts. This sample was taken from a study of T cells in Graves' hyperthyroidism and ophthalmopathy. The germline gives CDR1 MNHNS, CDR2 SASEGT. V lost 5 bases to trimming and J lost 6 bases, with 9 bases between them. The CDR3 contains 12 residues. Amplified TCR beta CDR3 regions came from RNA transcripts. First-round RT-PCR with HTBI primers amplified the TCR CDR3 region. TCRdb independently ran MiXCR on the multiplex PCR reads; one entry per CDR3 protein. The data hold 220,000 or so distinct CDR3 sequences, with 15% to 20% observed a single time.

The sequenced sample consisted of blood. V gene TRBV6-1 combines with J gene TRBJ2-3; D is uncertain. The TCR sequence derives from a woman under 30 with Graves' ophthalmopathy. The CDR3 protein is CASSPGDDTQYF. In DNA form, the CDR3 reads TGTGCCAGCAGTCCTGGTGATGATACGCAGTATTTT.